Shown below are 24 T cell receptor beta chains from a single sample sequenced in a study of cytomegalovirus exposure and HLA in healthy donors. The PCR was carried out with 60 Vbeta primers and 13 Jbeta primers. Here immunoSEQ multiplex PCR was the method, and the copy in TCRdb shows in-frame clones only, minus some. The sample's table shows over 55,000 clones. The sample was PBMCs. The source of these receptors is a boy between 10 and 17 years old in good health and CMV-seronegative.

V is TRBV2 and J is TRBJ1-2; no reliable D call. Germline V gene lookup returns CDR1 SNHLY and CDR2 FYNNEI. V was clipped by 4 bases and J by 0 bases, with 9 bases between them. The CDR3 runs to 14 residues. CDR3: CASSVVEANYGYTF. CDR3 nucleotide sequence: TGTGCCAGCAGTGTCGTGGAGGCTAACTATGGCTACACCTTC.

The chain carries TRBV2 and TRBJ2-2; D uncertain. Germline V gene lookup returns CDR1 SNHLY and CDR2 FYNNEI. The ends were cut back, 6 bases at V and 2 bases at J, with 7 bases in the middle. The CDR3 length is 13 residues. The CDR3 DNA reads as TGTGCCAGCAGGGAGATAAACACCGGGGAGCTGTTTTTT. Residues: CASREINTGELFF.

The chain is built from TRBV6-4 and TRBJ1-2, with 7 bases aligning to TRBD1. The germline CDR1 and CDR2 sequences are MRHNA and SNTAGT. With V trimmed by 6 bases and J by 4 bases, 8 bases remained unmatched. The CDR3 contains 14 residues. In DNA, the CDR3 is TGTGCCAGCAGGGGCACAGGGGAAGCCTATGGCTACACCTTC. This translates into CASRGTGEAYGYTF.

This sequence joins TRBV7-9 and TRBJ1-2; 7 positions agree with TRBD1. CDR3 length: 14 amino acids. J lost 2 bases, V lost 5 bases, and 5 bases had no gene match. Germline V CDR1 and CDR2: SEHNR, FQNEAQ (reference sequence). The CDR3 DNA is TGTGCCAGCAGCGCGATACAGGGGAACTATGGCTACACCTTC. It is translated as CASSAIQGNYGYTF.

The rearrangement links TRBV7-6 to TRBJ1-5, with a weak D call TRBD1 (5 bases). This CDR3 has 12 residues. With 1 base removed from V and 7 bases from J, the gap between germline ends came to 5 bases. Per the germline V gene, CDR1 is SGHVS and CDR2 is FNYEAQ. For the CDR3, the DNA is TGTGCCAGCAGCTTAGAGGGGCAGCCCCAGCATTTT. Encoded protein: CASSLEGQPQHF.

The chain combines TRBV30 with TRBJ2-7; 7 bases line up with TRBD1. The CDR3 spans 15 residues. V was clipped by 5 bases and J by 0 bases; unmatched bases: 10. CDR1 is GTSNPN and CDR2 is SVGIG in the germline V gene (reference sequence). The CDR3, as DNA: TGTGCCTGGTCTCGACAGGGCCTCGGCTCCTACGAGCAGTACTTC. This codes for CAWSRQGLGSYEQYF.

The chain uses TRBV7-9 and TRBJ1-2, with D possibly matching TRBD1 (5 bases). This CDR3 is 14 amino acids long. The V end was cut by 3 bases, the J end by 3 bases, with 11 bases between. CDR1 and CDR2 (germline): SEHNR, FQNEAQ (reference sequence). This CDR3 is CASSFLAGHYGYTF. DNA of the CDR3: TGTGCCAGCAGCTTTCTGGCAGGGCACTATGGCTACACCTTC.

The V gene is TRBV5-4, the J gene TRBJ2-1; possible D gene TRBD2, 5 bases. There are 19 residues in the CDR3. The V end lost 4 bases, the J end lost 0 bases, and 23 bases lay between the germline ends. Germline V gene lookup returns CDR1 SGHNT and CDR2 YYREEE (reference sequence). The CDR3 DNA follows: TGTGCCAGCAGCCCATCCCTCCTGGACGGGAAAAGCTCCTACAATGAGCAGTTCTTC. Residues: CASSPSLLDGKSSYNEQFF.

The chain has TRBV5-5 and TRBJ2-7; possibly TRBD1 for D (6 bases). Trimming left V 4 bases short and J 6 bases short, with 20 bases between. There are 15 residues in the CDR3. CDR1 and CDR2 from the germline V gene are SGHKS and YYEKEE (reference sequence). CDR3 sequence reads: CASSSPGHYSREQYF. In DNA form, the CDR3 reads TGTGCCAGCAGCAGCCCGGGACATTACTCTCGCGAGCAGTACTTC.

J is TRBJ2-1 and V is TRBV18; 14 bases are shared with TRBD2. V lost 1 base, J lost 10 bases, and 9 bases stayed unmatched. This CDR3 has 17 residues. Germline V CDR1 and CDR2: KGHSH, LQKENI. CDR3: CASSPQNGLAGGREQFF. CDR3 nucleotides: TGTGCCAGCTCACCACAGAACGGACTAGCGGGGGGTCGCGAGCAGTTCTTC.

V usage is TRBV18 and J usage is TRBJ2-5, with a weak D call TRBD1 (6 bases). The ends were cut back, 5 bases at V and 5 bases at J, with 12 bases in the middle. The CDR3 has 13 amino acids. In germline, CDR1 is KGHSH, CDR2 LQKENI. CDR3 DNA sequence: TGTGCCAGCTCAGGACAGTCGGGGGAGACCCAGTACTTC. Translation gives CASSGQSGETQYF.

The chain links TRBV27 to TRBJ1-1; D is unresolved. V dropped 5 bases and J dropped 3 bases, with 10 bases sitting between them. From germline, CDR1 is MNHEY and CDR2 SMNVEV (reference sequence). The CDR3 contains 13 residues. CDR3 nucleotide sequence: TGTGCCAGCAGTCACGAGGGAGACACTGAAGCTTTCTTT. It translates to CASSHEGDTEAFF.

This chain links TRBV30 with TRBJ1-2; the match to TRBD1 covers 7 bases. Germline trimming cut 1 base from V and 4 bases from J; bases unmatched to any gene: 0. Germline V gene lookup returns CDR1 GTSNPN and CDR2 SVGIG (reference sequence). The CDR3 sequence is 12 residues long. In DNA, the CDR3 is TGTGCCTGGAGTGGACAGGGCTATGGCTACACCTTC. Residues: CAWSGQGYGYTF.

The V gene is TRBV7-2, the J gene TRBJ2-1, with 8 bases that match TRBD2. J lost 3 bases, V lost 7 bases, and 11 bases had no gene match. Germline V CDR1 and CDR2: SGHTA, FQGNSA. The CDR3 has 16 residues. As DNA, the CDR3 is TGTGCCAGCACCTATTACGGGGGGGCTATCTACAATGAGCAGTTCTTC. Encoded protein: CASTYYGGAIYNEQFF.

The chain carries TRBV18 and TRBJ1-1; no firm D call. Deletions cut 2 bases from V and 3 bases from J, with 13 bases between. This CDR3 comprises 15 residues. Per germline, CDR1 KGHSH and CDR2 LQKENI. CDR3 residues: CASSPTRLLDTEAFF. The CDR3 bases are TGTGCCAGCTCACCAACACGACTACTTGACACTGAAGCTTTCTTT.

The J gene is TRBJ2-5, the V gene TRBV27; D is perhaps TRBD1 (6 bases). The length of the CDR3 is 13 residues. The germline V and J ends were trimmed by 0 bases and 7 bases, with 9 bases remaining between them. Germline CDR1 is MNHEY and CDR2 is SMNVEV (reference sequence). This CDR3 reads CASSLSRGGTQYF. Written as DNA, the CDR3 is TGTGCCAGCAGTTTATCGAGAGGGGGGACCCAGTACTTC.

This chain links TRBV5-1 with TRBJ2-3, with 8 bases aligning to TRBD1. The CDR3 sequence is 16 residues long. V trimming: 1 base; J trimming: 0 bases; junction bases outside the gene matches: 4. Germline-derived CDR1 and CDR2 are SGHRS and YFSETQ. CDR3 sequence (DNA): TGCGCCAGCAGCTTGCCCGGGACAGGTAGCACAGATACGCAGTATTTT. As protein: CASSLPGTGSTDTQYF.

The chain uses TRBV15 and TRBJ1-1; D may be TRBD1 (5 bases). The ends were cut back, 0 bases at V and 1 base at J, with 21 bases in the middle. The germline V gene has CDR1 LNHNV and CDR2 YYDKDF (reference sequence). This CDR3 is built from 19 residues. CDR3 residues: CATSRDSSQGERGNTEAFF. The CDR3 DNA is TGTGCCACCAGCAGAGATAGTAGTCAGGGTGAAAGGGGGAACACTGAAGCTTTCTTT.

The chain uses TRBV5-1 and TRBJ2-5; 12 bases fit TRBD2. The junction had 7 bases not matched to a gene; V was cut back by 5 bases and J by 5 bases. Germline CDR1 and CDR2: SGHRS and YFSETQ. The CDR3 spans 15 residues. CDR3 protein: CASSPTSGGQETQYF. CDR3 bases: TGCGCCAGCAGTCCCACTAGCGGGGGGCAGGAGACCCAGTACTTC.

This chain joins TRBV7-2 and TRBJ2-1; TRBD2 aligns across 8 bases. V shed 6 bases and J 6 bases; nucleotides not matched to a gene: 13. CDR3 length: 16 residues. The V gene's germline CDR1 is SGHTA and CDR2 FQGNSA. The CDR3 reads CASRVAGSQGGNEQFF. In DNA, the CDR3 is TGTGCCAGCAGGGTAGCGGGGTCGCAGGGTGGCAATGAGCAGTTCTTC.

This chain's CDR3 is CASVIQGVSYEQYF. CDR3 coding DNA: TGTGCCAGCGTCATACAGGGGGTCTCCTACGAGCAGTACTTC. This sequence joins TRBV2 and TRBJ2-7, with 8 bases identical to TRBD1. The CDR3 runs to 14 residues. The germline gives CDR1 SNHLY, CDR2 FYNNEI. V was pared by 8 bases and J by 0 bases, with 6 bases of the junction left unmatched. Full variable domain (outside the CDR3, taken from reference TRBV2 and TRBJ2-7): EPEVTQTPSHQVTQMGQEVILRCVPISNHLYFYWYRQILGQKVEFLVSFYNNEISEKSEIFDDQFSVERPDGSNFTLKIRSTKLEDSAMYFCASVIQGVSYEQYFGPGTRLTVT.

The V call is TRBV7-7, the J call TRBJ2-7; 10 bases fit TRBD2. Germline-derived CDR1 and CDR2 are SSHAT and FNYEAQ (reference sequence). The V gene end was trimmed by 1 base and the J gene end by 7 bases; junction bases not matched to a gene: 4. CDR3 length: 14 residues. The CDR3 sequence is CASSLELAGREQYF. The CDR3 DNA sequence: TGTGCCAGCAGCTTAGAACTAGCGGGGCGGGAGCAGTACTTC.

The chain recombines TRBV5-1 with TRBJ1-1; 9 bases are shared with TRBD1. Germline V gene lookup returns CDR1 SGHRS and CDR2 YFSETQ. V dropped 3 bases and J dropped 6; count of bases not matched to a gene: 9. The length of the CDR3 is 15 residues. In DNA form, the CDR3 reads TGCGCCAGCAGCTCAGGGGACAGGGATGATGCTGAAGCTTTCTTT. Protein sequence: CASSSGDRDDAEAFF.

This CDR3 reads CASSLSSGGGTEAFF. CDR3 coding DNA: TGTGCCAGCAGTCTCTCGTCAGGGGGCGGGACTGAAGCTTTCTTT. V usage is TRBV6-6 and J usage is TRBJ1-1, with 8 positions matching TRBD1. This CDR3 contains 15 residues. Unmatched junction bases numbered 10, after V lost 5 bases and J lost 5 bases. CDR1 MNHNY and CDR2 SVGAGI come from the germline V gene (reference sequence).